This TCR beta chain was found in a study of shared clonotypes between healthy human individuals. General study results and limits: Among a handful of donors, approximately 4.6% of naive CD4 clonotypes were found in common.

Libraries were prepared by immunoSEQ multiplex PCR; TCRdb keeps only in-frame clonotypes and omits some of them. This table has approximately 940,000 clones, approximately 80% appearing once. Remarks on this clone: What it binds is not known.

The sequencing sample was made of memory CD4+ T cells sorted from blood. Subset denoted: CD45RA-negative fraction. The TCR originated in a man between 18 and 35 years old in good health.

The CDR3 spells CASRVDRPMNTEAFF. The CDR3 nucleotides are TGCGCCAGCAGGGTGGACAGGCCTATGAACACTGAAGCTTTCTTT. The J gene is TRBJ1-1, the V gene TRBV5-1; 7 nucleotides align to TRBD1. CDR1 is SGHRS, CDR2 YFSETQ, per germline. The V and J ends lost 5 bases and 0 bases, in that order; junction bases with no gene match: 7. The CDR3 is 15 amino acids. The full variable domain, with the rest looked up from reference TRBV5-1 and TRBJ1-1, is KAGVTQTPRYLIKTRGQQVTLSCSPISGHRSVSWYQQTPGQGLQFLFEYFSETQRNKGNFPGRFSGRQFSNSRSEMNVSTLELGDSALYLCASRVDRPMNTEAFFGQGTRLTVV.